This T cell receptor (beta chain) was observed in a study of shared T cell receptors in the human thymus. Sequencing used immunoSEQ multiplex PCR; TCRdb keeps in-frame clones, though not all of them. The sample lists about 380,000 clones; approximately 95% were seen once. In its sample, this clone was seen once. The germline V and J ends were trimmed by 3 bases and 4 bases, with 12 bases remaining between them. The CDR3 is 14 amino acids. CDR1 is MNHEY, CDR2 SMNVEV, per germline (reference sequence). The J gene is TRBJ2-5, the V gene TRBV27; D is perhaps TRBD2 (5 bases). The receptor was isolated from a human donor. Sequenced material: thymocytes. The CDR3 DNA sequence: TGTGCCAGCAGTTTGCTAGCCCACGGAGAGACCCAGTACTTC. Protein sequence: CASSLLAHGETQYF.